The clone carrying this T cell receptor (beta chain) occurred once. The antigen is undetermined. This sample was taken from a study of T cell responses to AZD1222 COVID-19 vaccine. Generated by immunoSEQ multiplex PCR, the TCRdb table keeps only in-frame clones and is missing some. The sample has 20,000 to 25,000 clones; around 86% are singletons. The study, taken as a whole, reports: Clonal diversity was possibly underestimated; the donors were predominantly white British and more often female.

The TCR comes from an adult who received the AZD1222 COVID-19 vaccine. The sample here was peripheral blood, taken 28 days after the second AZD1222 dose.

This chain's CDR3 is CASSLSRGGAYEQYF. For the CDR3, the DNA is TGTGCCAGCAGTTTATCTCGGGGTGGGGCCTACGAGCAGTACTTC. The genes are TRBV28 and TRBJ2-7; a weak D match, TRBD2 (5 bases). CDR3 length: 15 amino acids. Trimming cost V 1 base and J 2 bases, with 12 bases left between them. Germline loops: CDR1 MDHEN, CDR2 SYDVKM.